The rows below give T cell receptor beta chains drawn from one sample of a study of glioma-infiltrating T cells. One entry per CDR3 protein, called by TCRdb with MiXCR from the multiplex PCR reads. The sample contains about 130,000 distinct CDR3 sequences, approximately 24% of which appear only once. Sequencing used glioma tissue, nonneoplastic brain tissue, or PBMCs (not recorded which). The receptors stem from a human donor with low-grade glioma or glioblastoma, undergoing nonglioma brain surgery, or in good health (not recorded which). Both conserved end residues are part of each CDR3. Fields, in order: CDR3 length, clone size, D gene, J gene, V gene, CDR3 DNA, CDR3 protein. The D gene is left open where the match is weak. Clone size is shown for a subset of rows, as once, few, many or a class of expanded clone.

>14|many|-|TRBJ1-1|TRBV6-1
TGTGCCAGCACCCAAACTTACGGCTCAGGGGTAACTTTCTTT
CASTQTYGSGVTFF
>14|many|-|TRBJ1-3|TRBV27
TGTGCCAGCAGTCTCGGGACTCCTGGAAACACCATATATTTT
CASSLGTPGNTIYF
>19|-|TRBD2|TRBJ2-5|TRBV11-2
TGCGCCAGCAGCCAAGATTTAACTAGCGGGGGAGGTAACCAAGAGACCCAGTACTTC
CASSQDLTSGGGNQETQYF
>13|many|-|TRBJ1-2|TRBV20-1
TGCAGTGCTGTTACTGCCACCGTCGGGGGCTACACCTTC
CSAVTATVGGYTF
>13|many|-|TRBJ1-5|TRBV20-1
TGCAGTGCAGGGACGTTTAGCAATCAGCCCCAGCATTTT
CSAGTFSNQPQHF
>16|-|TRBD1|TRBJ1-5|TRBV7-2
TGTGCCAGCAGCTGGCGGACAGGGGGCCCTAATCAGCCCCAGCATTTT
CASSWRTGGPNQPQHF
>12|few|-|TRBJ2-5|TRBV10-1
TGCGCCAGCAGCCCAGGAGAAGAGACCCAGTACTTC
CASSPGEETQYF
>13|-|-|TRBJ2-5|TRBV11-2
TGTGCCAGCGGGGCTCCTCTACAAGAGACCCAGTACTTC
CASGAPLQETQYF
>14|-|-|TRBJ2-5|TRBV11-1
TGTGCCAGCAGCTCCGGGACACTCCAAGAGACCCAGTACTTC
CASSSGTLQETQYF
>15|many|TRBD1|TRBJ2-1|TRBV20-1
TGCAGTGCCCGACCGGGACAGGGGCTCTACAATGAGCAGTTCTTC
CSARPGQGLYNEQFF
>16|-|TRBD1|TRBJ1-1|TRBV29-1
TGCAGCGTTGAAGATCCGGGACAGGGCGGGGGCACTGAAGCTTTCTTT
CSVEDPGQGGGTEAFF
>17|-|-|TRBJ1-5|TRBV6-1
TGTGCCAGCAGTTATTTCGGAGGGGGGAATAGCAATCAGCCCCAGCATTTT
CASSYFGGGNSNQPQHF
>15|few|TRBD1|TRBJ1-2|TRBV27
TGTGCCAGCAGTCCGCGGGACAGACTAATACGCGGCTACACCTTC
CASSPRDRLIRGYTF
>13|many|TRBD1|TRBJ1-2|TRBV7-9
TGTGCCAGCAGCGAGCTACAGGGGTATGGCTACACCTTC
CASSELQGYGYTF
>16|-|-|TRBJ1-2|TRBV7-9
TGTGCCAGCAGCTTGTGGTTGCGGGGAGGGGGACTTGGCTACACCTTC
CASSLWLRGGGLGYTF
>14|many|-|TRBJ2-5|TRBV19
TGTGCCAGTAGTCAGGACAGAGGGCAAGAGACCCAGTACTTC
CASSQDRGQETQYF
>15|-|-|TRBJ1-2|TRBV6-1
TGTGCCAGCACCGCCCAAAGACAGGCCAACTATGGCTACACCTTC
CASTAQRQANYGYTF
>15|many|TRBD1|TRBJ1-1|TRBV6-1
TGTGCCAGCAGTGGGACAGGGGGGAGATACACTGAAGCTTTCTTT
CASSGTGGRYTEAFF
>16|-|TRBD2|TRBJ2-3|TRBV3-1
TGTGCCAGCAGCCAAGTTAGCGGGGGGGGCACAGATACGCAGTATTTT
CASSQVSGGGTDTQYF
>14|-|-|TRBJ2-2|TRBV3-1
TGTGCCAGCAGGCCGCAGGGGATCACCGGGGAGCTGTTTTTT
CASRPQGITGELFF
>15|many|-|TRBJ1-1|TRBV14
TGTGCCAGCAGCCAAGATTGGGGTCCTTTCACTGAAGCTTTCTTT
CASSQDWGPFTEAFF
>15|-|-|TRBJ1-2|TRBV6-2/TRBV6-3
TGTGCCAGCAGTTATGATTGGAATTTTAACTATGGCTACACCTTC
CASSYDWNFNYGYTF
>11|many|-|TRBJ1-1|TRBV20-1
TGCAGTGCTAGTCAGAACACTGAAGCTTTCTTT
CSASQNTEAFF
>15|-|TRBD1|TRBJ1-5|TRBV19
TGTGCCAGTAGCACTGACAGGGGTAGCAATCAGCCCCAGCATTTT
CASSTDRGSNQPQHF
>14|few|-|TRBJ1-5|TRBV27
TGTGCCAGCAGTTTTGTGGGGGGGATTCAGCCCCAGCATTTT
CASSFVGGIQPQHF
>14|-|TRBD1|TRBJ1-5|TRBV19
TGTGCCACCAGGGGGGATTATAGCAATCAGCCCCAGCATTTT
CATRGDYSNQPQHF
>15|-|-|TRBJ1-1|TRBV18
TGTGCCAGCTCACCCTCCGTTAGGCGGAACACTGAAGCTTTCTTT
CASSPSVRRNTEAFF
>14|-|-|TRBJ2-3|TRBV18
TGTGCCAGCTCACCACTACCCGGGGATGATACGCAGTATTTT
CASSPLPGDDTQYF
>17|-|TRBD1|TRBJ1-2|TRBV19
TGTGCCAGTAGTATACTCTCCCAAACAGGGGGCGACGATGGCTACACCTTC
CASSILSQTGGDDGYTF
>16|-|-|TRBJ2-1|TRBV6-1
TGTGCCAGCAGTCTCACGTGGGGGGGCGCGGGCAATGAGCAGTTCTTC
CASSLTWGGAGNEQFF
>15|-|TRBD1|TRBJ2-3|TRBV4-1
TGCGCCAGCAGCCCCCGGACAGGGGGCAGAGATACGCAGTATTTT
CASSPRTGGRDTQYF
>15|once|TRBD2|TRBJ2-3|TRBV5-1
TGCGCCAGCAGCCAGGCTAGCGGGGGCACGAACACGCAGTATTTT
CASSQASGGTNTQYF
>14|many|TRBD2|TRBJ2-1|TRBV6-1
TGTGCCAGCAGTCCGACTAGCGGGGGGCATGAGCAGTTCTTC
CASSPTSGGHEQFF
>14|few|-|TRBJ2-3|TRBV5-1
TGCGCCAGCAGCTTGGGGGGGCCCACAGATACGCAGTATTTT
CASSLGGPTDTQYF
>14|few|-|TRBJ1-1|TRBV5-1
TGCGCCAGCAGCTTGTCACGGCTGAACACTGAAGCTTTCTTT
CASSLSRLNTEAFF
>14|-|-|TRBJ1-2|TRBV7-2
TGTGCCAGCACCATTCGGGGTCGGTACTATGGCTACACCTTC
CASTIRGRYYGYTF
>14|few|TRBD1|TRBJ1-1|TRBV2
TGTGCCAGCAGTGGCACCACAGGGGGGACTGAAGCTTTCTTT
CASSGTTGGTEAFF
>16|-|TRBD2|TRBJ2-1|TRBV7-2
TGTGCCAGCAGCTTCCGAGCGGGGGGTCCCTACAATGAGCAGTTCTTC
CASSFRAGGPYNEQFF
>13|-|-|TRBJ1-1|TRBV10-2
TGCGCCATCAGTGAGATGGGGGACACTGAAGCTTTCTTT
CAISEMGDTEAFF
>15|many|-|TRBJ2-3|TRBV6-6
TGTGCCAGCAGTTACTTAGGCAGAGACACAGATACGCAGTATTTT
CASSYLGRDTDTQYF
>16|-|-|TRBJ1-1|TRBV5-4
TGTGCCAGCAGCCCCGAAGGGGGGCCTCTGAACACTGAAGCTTTCTTT
CASSPEGGPLNTEAFF
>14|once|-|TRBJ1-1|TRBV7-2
TGTGCCAGCAGCCAACTGACAGTGAACAATGAAGCTTTCTTT
CASSQLTVNNEAFF
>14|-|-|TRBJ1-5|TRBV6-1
TGTGCCAGCAGAACAGGGTATACCAATCAGCCCCAGCATTTT
CASRTGYTNQPQHF
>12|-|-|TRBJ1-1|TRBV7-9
TGTGCCAGCAGCTTGCCCCGAACTGAAGCTTTCTTT
CASSLPRTEAFF
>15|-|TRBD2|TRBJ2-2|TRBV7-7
TGTGCTAGCAGCTTGGGTAGCGGGGAGTCCGGGGAGCTGTTTTTT
CASSLGSGESGELFF
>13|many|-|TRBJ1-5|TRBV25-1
TGTGCCAGCCTAGACAGTTTCGGGGGGCCCCAGCATTTT
CASLDSFGGPQHF
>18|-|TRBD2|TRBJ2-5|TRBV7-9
TGTGCCAGCAGCTTAGTAGGCGGGGGGCTTTTGTACCAAGAGACCCAGTACTTC
CASSLVGGGLLYQETQYF
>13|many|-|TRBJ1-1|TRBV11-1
TGTGCCAGCAGCCCCAGGGGATACACTGAAGCTTTCTTT
CASSPRGYTEAFF